A selection of T cell receptor beta chains follows, all from one sample in a study of identical twins. TCRdb re-analysed the 5' RACE reads in MiXCR, keeping a single row per CDR3 protein. Among 1.5 million to 2 million distinct CDR3 sequences listed, around 29% were seen once. The material sequenced was cord blood. Source of these receptors: a newborn girl in good health. The CDR3 runs from the conserved cysteine through the conserved F or W. The D gene is left open where the match is weak. Part of the rows lack a size; the others show once, few, many or a class for expanded clones.

v_call: TRBV4-1; j_call: TRBJ2-1; clone_size: .; d_call: TRBD2; cdr3_nt: TGCGCCAGCAGCCAAGAAGCGGGGGGGCCGAGTAATGAGCAGTTCTTC; cdr3_aa: CASSQEAGGPSNEQFF
v_call: TRBV4-1; j_call: TRBJ2-5; clone_size: .; d_call: .; cdr3_nt: TGCGCCAGCAGCCCCTCAGGGCTGGAAGAGACCCAGTACTTC; cdr3_aa: CASSPSGLEETQYF
v_call: TRBV7-2; j_call: TRBJ1-2; clone_size: .; d_call: .; cdr3_nt: TGTGCCAGCAGCTTAGCGTTTACAGTTAACTATGGCTACACCTTC; cdr3_aa: CASSLAFTVNYGYTF
v_call: TRBV10-3; j_call: TRBJ2-3; clone_size: .; d_call: .; cdr3_nt: TGTGCCATCAGCTCCGGACAGAGCACAGATACGCAGTATTTT; cdr3_aa: CAISSGQSTDTQYF
v_call: TRBV2; j_call: TRBJ2-1; clone_size: .; d_call: TRBD2; cdr3_nt: TGTGCCAGCGGAGGACAGCGAGACGGGGCTAGCGGGGGCTACAATGAGCAGTTCTTC; cdr3_aa: CASGGQRDGASGGYNEQFF
v_call: TRBV4-2; j_call: TRBJ2-4; clone_size: few; d_call: TRBD2; cdr3_nt: TGTGCCAGCAGCCAAGAAAGACTAGCTGACATTCAGTACTTC; cdr3_aa: CASSQERLADIQYF
v_call: TRBV28; j_call: TRBJ2-1; clone_size: .; d_call: TRBD2; cdr3_nt: TGTGCCAGCAGGTTTCTAGCGGGAGGATACAATGAGCAGTTCTTC; cdr3_aa: CASRFLAGGYNEQFF
v_call: TRBV2; j_call: TRBJ2-1; clone_size: .; d_call: TRBD1; cdr3_nt: TGTGCCAGCAGTGTCCCCCGGGGCCAGGGGGCCTACAATGAGCAGTTCTTC; cdr3_aa: CASSVPRGQGAYNEQFF
v_call: TRBV20-1; j_call: TRBJ2-1; clone_size: .; d_call: .; cdr3_nt: TGCAGTGCTACCTCCTTAGCGAGCTCCTACAATGAGCAGTTCTTC; cdr3_aa: CSATSLASSYNEQFF
v_call: TRBV6-1; j_call: TRBJ2-5; clone_size: .; d_call: TRBD2; cdr3_nt: TGTGCCAGCAGTGAAGCGGGGCTTAGCGGGATGAATGAGCAGTACTTC; cdr3_aa: CASSEAGLSGMNEQYF
v_call: TRBV11-1; j_call: TRBJ2-7; clone_size: .; d_call: .; cdr3_nt: TGTGCCAGCAGCCCACAAGCATGGGGGGTCTCCTACAATGAGCAGTACTTC; cdr3_aa: CASSPQAWGVSYNEQYF
v_call: TRBV13; j_call: TRBJ2-7; clone_size: .; d_call: TRBD2; cdr3_nt: TGTGCCAGCAGCCCGGGACTAGCGAAAGGTCGCTACGAGCAGTACTTC; cdr3_aa: CASSPGLAKGRYEQYF
v_call: TRBV7-7; j_call: TRBJ2-7; clone_size: many; d_call: .; cdr3_nt: TGTGCTAGCAGCTTAGGAGACCAAGGGATCCCATCCTACGAGCAGTACTTC; cdr3_aa: CASSLGDQGIPSYEQYF
v_call: TRBV12-3/TRBV12-4; j_call: TRBJ2-3; clone_size: .; d_call: .; cdr3_nt: TGTGCCAGCAGTTTTCTAGCGAGGAGCACAGATGCGCAGTATTTT; cdr3_aa: CASSFLARSTDAQYF
v_call: TRBV5-5; j_call: TRBJ1-1; clone_size: .; d_call: .; cdr3_nt: TGTGCCAGCAGCTTGGAGTGGCAGGGACATGGAGCTTTCTTT; cdr3_aa: CASSLEWQGHGAFF
v_call: TRBV10-2; j_call: TRBJ2-1; clone_size: few; d_call: .; cdr3_nt: TGCGCCAGCAAAGGGGGAAAGAGCTCCTACAATGAGCAGTTCTTC; cdr3_aa: CASKGGKSSYNEQFF
v_call: TRBV28; j_call: TRBJ1-6; clone_size: .; d_call: TRBD1; cdr3_nt: TGTGCCAGCAGTAGGACAGGGATGAATTCACCCCTCCACTTT; cdr3_aa: CASSRTGMNSPLHF
v_call: TRBV7-2; j_call: TRBJ2-1; clone_size: many; d_call: .; cdr3_nt: TGTGCCAGCAGCTTAGTTTCAGTTAGCCTTGACAATGAGCAGTTCTTC; cdr3_aa: CASSLVSVSLDNEQFF
v_call: TRBV20-1; j_call: TRBJ2-3; clone_size: few; d_call: TRBD2; cdr3_nt: TGCAGTGCTAGCGAGACTAGCGGGAGGGCCACAGATACGCAGTATTTT; cdr3_aa: CSASETSGRATDTQYF
v_call: TRBV20-1; j_call: TRBJ1-2; clone_size: few; d_call: .; cdr3_nt: TGCAGTGCTGACCGACCAGGGACCAACTATGGCTACACCTTC; cdr3_aa: CSADRPGTNYGYTF
v_call: TRBV14; j_call: TRBJ2-7; clone_size: .; d_call: .; cdr3_nt: TGTGCCAGCAGCCACGTAACATCTATGGCTAGGTCCTACGAGCAGTACTTC; cdr3_aa: CASSHVTSMARSYEQYF
v_call: TRBV6-6; j_call: TRBJ1-5; clone_size: .; d_call: .; cdr3_nt: TGTGCCAGCAGGGAGGGAAACAGCAATCAGCCCCAGCATTTT; cdr3_aa: CASREGNSNQPQHF
v_call: TRBV28; j_call: TRBJ2-1; clone_size: .; d_call: TRBD1; cdr3_nt: TGTGCCAGCAGACAGGGGGCCTACGTGGGGAGAAATGAGCAGTTCTTC; cdr3_aa: CASRQGAYVGRNEQFF
v_call: TRBV28; j_call: TRBJ1-5; clone_size: few; d_call: TRBD1; cdr3_nt: TGTGCCAGCAGAACCGGGACAGGCCCTAGCAATCAGCCCCAGCATTTT; cdr3_aa: CASRTGTGPSNQPQHF
v_call: TRBV6-2/TRBV6-3; j_call: TRBJ1-6; clone_size: .; d_call: .; cdr3_nt: TGCGCCAGCAGTTACCAGGGGAGTGGCCCCCTCCACTTT; cdr3_aa: CASSYQGSGPLHF
v_call: TRBV14; j_call: TRBJ2-3; clone_size: once; d_call: TRBD2; cdr3_nt: TGTGCCAGCAGCCAAGGACAACTAGCGGGTTTTTGGGGGGCCCCAGATACGCAGTATTTT; cdr3_aa: CASSQGQLAGFWGAPDTQYF
v_call: TRBV24-1; j_call: TRBJ2-7; clone_size: few; d_call: TRBD2; cdr3_nt: TGTGCCACCAGTGATTTGGCTACTAGCGGAGAGACCTACGAGCAGTACTTC; cdr3_aa: CATSDLATSGETYEQYF
v_call: TRBV4-1; j_call: TRBJ2-1; clone_size: .; d_call: .; cdr3_nt: TGCGCCAGCAGCCCCGAAGACGGGAATGAGCAGTTCTTC; cdr3_aa: CASSPEDGNEQFF
v_call: TRBV6-1; j_call: TRBJ1-2; clone_size: .; d_call: .; cdr3_nt: TGTGCCAGCAGTGCCCTCTATTATGGCTACACCTTC; cdr3_aa: CASSALYYGYTF
v_call: TRBV25-1; j_call: TRBJ2-5; clone_size: .; d_call: .; cdr3_nt: TGTGCCAGCAGGGGGAGAGGGTTCTACCAAGAGACCCAGTACTTC; cdr3_aa: CASRGRGFYQETQYF
v_call: TRBV5-1; j_call: TRBJ2-5; clone_size: few; d_call: TRBD2; cdr3_nt: TGCGCCAGCAGCGGGGGACTAGCGGTGGAGACCCAGTACTTC; cdr3_aa: CASSGGLAVETQYF
v_call: TRBV24-1; j_call: TRBJ2-1; clone_size: .; d_call: TRBD2; cdr3_nt: TGTGCCACCAGTGATTGGGCGGGAGGGTACAATGAGCAGTTCTTC; cdr3_aa: CATSDWAGGYNEQFF
v_call: TRBV20-1; j_call: TRBJ2-7; clone_size: .; d_call: .; cdr3_nt: TGCAGTGCTAGAATTCCGGGGACGGTAAATTACGAGCAGTACTTC; cdr3_aa: CSARIPGTVNYEQYF
v_call: TRBV19; j_call: TRBJ2-1; clone_size: .; d_call: .; cdr3_nt: TGTGCCAGTAGTATACTAGGGTTCAATGAGCAGTTCTTC; cdr3_aa: CASSILGFNEQFF
v_call: TRBV28; j_call: TRBJ2-1; clone_size: few; d_call: .; cdr3_nt: TGTGCCAGCAGTTTAGGGGGAGAGACCTACAATGAGCAGTTCTTC; cdr3_aa: CASSLGGETYNEQFF
v_call: TRBV29-1; j_call: TRBJ1-4; clone_size: .; d_call: .; cdr3_nt: TGCAGCAGACAGGTTTATGAAAAACTGTTTTTT; cdr3_aa: CSRQVYEKLFF
v_call: TRBV20-1; j_call: TRBJ2-3; clone_size: .; d_call: .; cdr3_nt: TGCAGTGTTAGAAGCGCCCTAGGGACAGATACGCAGTATTTT; cdr3_aa: CSVRSALGTDTQYF
v_call: TRBV2; j_call: TRBJ2-7; clone_size: .; d_call: TRBD2; cdr3_nt: TGTGCCAGCCGGGGGACTAGCGACTACGAGCAGTACTTC; cdr3_aa: CASRGTSDYEQYF
v_call: TRBV20-1; j_call: TRBJ2-6; clone_size: .; d_call: .; cdr3_nt: TGCAGTGCTAGCCGGTCTGGGGCCAACGTCCTGACTTTC; cdr3_aa: CSASRSGANVLTF
v_call: TRBV12-3/TRBV12-4; j_call: TRBJ1-1; clone_size: few; d_call: .; cdr3_nt: TGTGCCAGCAGGGCCAACCGGGGGACTGAAGCTTTCTTT; cdr3_aa: CASRANRGTEAFF
v_call: TRBV5-1; j_call: TRBJ2-5; clone_size: .; d_call: .; cdr3_nt: TGCGCCAGCAGCCAAGGGGACCGCCCCCAAGAGACCCAGTACTTC; cdr3_aa: CASSQGDRPQETQYF
v_call: TRBV15; j_call: TRBJ2-7; clone_size: few; d_call: .; cdr3_nt: TGTGCCACCAGCAGAGATCTAGGGTTCCACGAGCAGTACTTC; cdr3_aa: CATSRDLGFHEQYF
v_call: TRBV20-1; j_call: TRBJ2-1; clone_size: few; d_call: TRBD2; cdr3_nt: TGCAGTGCTAGAGGGACTAGCGGGAGAGGGGCCTACAATGAGCAGTTCTTC; cdr3_aa: CSARGTSGRGAYNEQFF
v_call: TRBV2; j_call: TRBJ2-7; clone_size: few; d_call: .; cdr3_nt: TGTGCCAGCAGCAAAAGGACTACCGCCGAGCACGAGCAGTACTTC; cdr3_aa: CASSKRTTAEHEQYF
v_call: TRBV20-1; j_call: TRBJ1-4; clone_size: .; d_call: .; cdr3_nt: TGCAGTGCTAGAGTTTTCGGGACAAGGACTAATGAAAAACTGTTTTTT; cdr3_aa: CSARVFGTRTNEKLFF
v_call: TRBV7-2; j_call: TRBJ1-4; clone_size: many; d_call: TRBD1; cdr3_nt: TGTGCCAGCAGCTCCACAGGGGGCTTGAGTAATGAAAAACTGTTTTTT; cdr3_aa: CASSSTGGLSNEKLFF
v_call: TRBV15; j_call: TRBJ1-1; clone_size: .; d_call: TRBD1; cdr3_nt: TGTGCCACCAGCACTAGGACAGGGGGCGTGACTGAAGCTTTCTTT; cdr3_aa: CATSTRTGGVTEAFF
v_call: TRBV20-1; j_call: TRBJ2-5; clone_size: .; d_call: TRBD2; cdr3_nt: TGCAGTGCTAGTAGGATTACTAGCGGGAAAGAGACCCAGTACTTC; cdr3_aa: CSASRITSGKETQYF
v_call: TRBV20-1; j_call: TRBJ2-3; clone_size: .; d_call: TRBD2; cdr3_nt: TGCAGTGCTAGAGATGATTATGCGGGGGGGCTCGGAGATACGCAGTATTTT; cdr3_aa: CSARDDYAGGLGDTQYF
v_call: TRBV24-1; j_call: TRBJ2-2; clone_size: .; d_call: .; cdr3_nt: TGTGCCACCGGTGTCCATCCCGGCGGAGGGGAGCTGTTTTTT; cdr3_aa: CATGVHPGGGELFF
v_call: TRBV20-1; j_call: TRBJ2-1; clone_size: few; d_call: .; cdr3_nt: TGCAGTGCTCCCCGGGACCCCCCCCTGCTCTACAATGAGCAGTTCTTC; cdr3_aa: CSAPRDPPLLYNEQFF
v_call: TRBV20-1; j_call: TRBJ2-1; clone_size: .; d_call: TRBD2; cdr3_nt: TGCAGTGCGGTCACTAGCGGGAGGAGGAACAATGAGCAGTTCTTC; cdr3_aa: CSAVTSGRRNNEQFF
v_call: TRBV6-1; j_call: TRBJ1-2; clone_size: few; d_call: .; cdr3_nt: TGTGCCAGCAGTGAAGAAGAAGTTCGCGCGTATGGCTACACCTTC; cdr3_aa: CASSEEEVRAYGYTF
v_call: TRBV7-9; j_call: TRBJ2-3; clone_size: .; d_call: TRBD2; cdr3_nt: TGTGCCAGCAGCTTCCGCGGGAGGGCCACAGATACGCAGTATTTT; cdr3_aa: CASSFRGRATDTQYF
v_call: TRBV10-3; j_call: TRBJ2-3; clone_size: few; d_call: .; cdr3_nt: TGTGCCATCAGTGAGTCTGGTGGGGTCTCAGATACGCAGTATTTT; cdr3_aa: CAISESGGVSDTQYF
v_call: TRBV4-2; j_call: TRBJ2-3; clone_size: few; d_call: TRBD2; cdr3_nt: TGTGCCAGCAGCGTTACTAGCGGGGGGGCCGTAGGTACGCAGTATTTT; cdr3_aa: CASSVTSGGAVGTQYF
v_call: TRBV30; j_call: TRBJ1-2; clone_size: .; d_call: .; cdr3_nt: TGTGCCTGGAGAGGGGCTTCCCCTAACTATGGCTACACCTTC; cdr3_aa: CAWRGASPNYGYTF